This TCR beta chain emerged from a study of shared clonotypes between healthy human individuals. Study findings and constraints: Clonotypes not shared had lower generation probabilities than those common to all four donors. A handful of donors shared 5% to 5.5% of their naive CD4 clonotypes.

As defined, naive CD8 cells were CD45RO-negative and positively selected for CCR7, with terminally differentiated effector memory CD45RA+ cells excluded. The donor cohort consisted entirely of Caucasian adults residing in Nashville, Tennessee. The length of the CDR3 is 14 residues. The ends were cut back, 3 bases at V and 1 base at J, with 7 bases in the middle. Germline V gene lookup returns CDR1 MDHEN and CDR2 SYDVKM. Authors' data handling: ImmunoSEQ gave junction-only sequences without quality scores, so filtering differed. Some clones are missing from TCRdb's copy, which holds only in-frame ones; the method was immunoSEQ multiplex PCR. V, J and clone size derive from that table, while D and trimming were established from the DNA sequence. The table records about 550,000 clones, around 95% of them present only once. As to this clone: No antigen is known for it.

This clonotype was obtained from a woman in her 30s in good health. The chain carries TRBV28 and TRBJ1-5; D unresolved. The source material was naive CD8+ T cells sorted from blood. CDR3 region: CASSFLRSNQPQHF. The CDR3 DNA sequence: TGTGCCAGCAGTTTCTTGAGGAGCAATCAGCCCCAGCATTTT.